This TCR beta chain was sequenced in a study of blood T cells in healthy people across ages. Findings of the study overall: There were more naive CD4+ cells and higher diversity in long-lived donors than in aged donors. From one million sequenced T cells, diversity estimates were lower bounds.

On this clonotype: Its antigen remains unknown.

Researchers report isolating at least 7 million PBMCs per sample. Primed by a sample-barcoded 5' primer and a J-beta primer mix, a second PCR proceeded for 7 to 11 cycles. All cDNA molecules were each tagged by a template-switch adaptor with 12 random nucleotides. TCRdb processed the 5' RACE reads anew with MiXCR; each CDR3 protein has one entry. The table records about 620,000 distinct CDR3 sequences, roughly 21% of them present only once. From germline, CDR1 is LGHDT and CDR2 YNNKEL (reference sequence). The CDR3 sequence is 14 residues long. The ends were cut back, 0 bases at V and 14 bases at J, with 14 bases in the middle.

The chain employs TRBV3-1 and TRBJ1-6; no clear D gene. This TCR was recovered from an older man in good health. Sequenced sample: blood. As DNA, the CDR3 is TGTGCCAGCAGCCAAGAAGCCCGTTTTGTAACCCTCCACTTT. Translated: CASSQEARFVTLHF.